Following are 19 T cell receptor beta chains from one sample sequenced in a study of response to subunit inactivated influenza vaccine. TCRdb re-analysed the RT-PCR reads in MiXCR, keeping a single row per CDR3 protein. The sample lists more than 450,000 distinct CDR3 sequences; about 11% were seen once. The same sample was also used in a study of T cells expressing NK-cell markers. From that second work: TCR beta libraries carry UMIs added by 5'RACE template switching.

Here the sequenced sample was PBMCs from blood, taken on the day of vaccination. The receptors stem from a man aged 45-65 years who received an inactivated influenza vaccine.

This clonotype was counted a few times. The rearrangement links TRBV10-3 to TRBJ2-7; D is possibly TRBD2 (6 bases). Looked up from germline, CDR1 is ENHRY and CDR2 is SYGVKD. V lost 2 bases, J lost 6 bases, and 14 bases lay in between. This CDR3 is built from 14 residues. The CDR3 reads CAISEGASRGEQYF. CDR3 DNA: TGTGCCATCAGTGAGGGAGCCTCGCGGGGCGAGCAGTACTTC.

This clonotype has a handful of counts. The rearrangement uses TRBV2 and TRBJ2-7; TRBD2 might be the D (5 bases). V shed 4 bases and J shed 5 bases, with 15 bases lying between them. Germline V gene sequence: CDR1 SNHLY, CDR2 FYNNEI. The CDR3 length is 14 residues. The CDR3 DNA is TGTGCCAGCAGTGTGGCGGGTGTCCGAAACGAGCAGTACTTC. This gives the protein CASSVAGVRNEQYF. The full variable domain, rest sourced from reference TRBV2 and TRBJ2-7, is EPEVTQTPSHQVTQMGQEVILRCVPISNHLYFYWYRQILGQKVEFLVSFYNNEISEKSEIFDDQFSVERPDGSNFTLKIRSTKLEDSAMYFCASSVAGVRNEQYFGPGTRLTVT.

This clonotype appeared a few times. This chain joins TRBV6-2 or TRBV6-3 and TRBJ2-2; D remains unclear. The V gene lost 7 bases and the J gene lost 0 bases, with 12 bases spanning the gap. In germline, CDR1 is MNHEY, CDR2 SVGEGT. The CDR3 has 15 residues. This CDR3 is CASTVPEPNTGELFF. CDR3 bases: TGTGCCAGCACAGTGCCCGAGCCGAACACCGGGGAGCTGTTTTTT.

The rearrangement links TRBV5-1 to TRBJ2-3; 8 nucleotides align to TRBD2. Germline assignment: CDR1 SGHRS and CDR2 YFSETQ. The ends lost 4 bases at V and 1 base at J; junction bases unmatched: 11. The length of the CDR3 is 17 residues. CDR3 protein: CASSLHGGGERTDTQYF. In nucleotides, the CDR3 is TGCGCCAGCAGCCTACACGGGGGGGGTGAACGCACAGATACGCAGTATTTT.

This clonotype was observed many times. J is TRBJ2-5 and V is TRBV14; D remains unclear. V lost 2 bases and J lost 5, with 3 bases in between. The CDR3 length is 11 residues. Germline-derived CDR1 and CDR2 are SGHDN and FVKESK. CDR3 nucleotides: TGTGCCAGCAGCCAATATGAGACCCAGTACTTC. This codes for CASSQYETQYF.

The chain combines TRBV7-8 with TRBJ2-1; tentative D call: TRBD1 (6 bases). V was shortened by 5 bases and J by 1 base, with 12 bases between the two germline ends. In germline, CDR1 is SGHVS, CDR2 FQNEAQ. The length of the CDR3 is 15 residues. The CDR3 spells CASSPDRRSYNEQFF. CDR3 DNA: TGTGCCAGCAGCCCAGACAGGAGATCCTACAATGAGCAGTTCTTC.

The V call is TRBV6-4, the J call TRBJ2-3; 10 nucleotides match TRBD2. Germline values: CDR1 MRHNA, CDR2 SNTAGT. Trimming removed 0 bases from V and 4 bases from J; junction bases left unmatched: 4. The CDR3 sequence is 16 residues long. CDR3 nucleotides: TGTGCCAGCAGTGACTCGCCTAGCGGGGGACCAGATACGCAGTATTTT. Protein product: CASSDSPSGGPDTQYF.

This chain connects TRBV20-1 to TRBJ2-7; possibly TRBD1 for D (5 bases). V shed 6 bases and J shed 6 bases, with 24 bases lying between them. Germline loops: CDR1 DFQATT, CDR2 SNEGSKA (reference sequence). The CDR3 is made up of 15 amino acids. This chain's CDR3 is CSALGPGRLRVEQYF. Here the CDR3 DNA reads TGCAGTGCATTGGGGCCAGGACGGCTAAGAGTCGAGCAGTACTTC.

The chain carries TRBV6-5 and TRBJ2-1; possibly TRBD1 for D (5 bases). Per germline, CDR1 MNHEY and CDR2 SVGAGI. CDR3 length: 14 residues. Trimming shortened V by 2 bases and J by 7 bases, and 12 bases separated the two germline ends. This CDR3 reads CASSYGAGLNEQFF. For the CDR3, the DNA is TGTGCCAGCAGTTACGGGGCAGGGTTAAATGAGCAGTTCTTC.

This chain joins TRBV2 and TRBJ2-1; a possible D gene is TRBD2 (5 bases). Trimming removed 6 bases from V and 7 bases from J, with 19 bases in between. Per germline, CDR1 SNHLY and CDR2 FYNNEI. The CDR3 spans 15 residues. CDR3 in amino acids: CASRETSSTGNEQFF. The CDR3 nucleotides are TGTGCCAGCAGGGAAACTTCAAGTACGGGGAATGAGCAGTTCTTC.

This clonotype has just a few counts. This sequence joins TRBV18 and TRBJ2-1; weak D call: TRBD1 (6 bases). Per the germline V gene, CDR1 is KGHSH and CDR2 is LQKENI. V gave up 4 bases and J gave up 7 bases, with 11 bases separating them. This CDR3 has 13 residues. The CDR3 DNA sequence: TGTGCCAGCTCACGAGGAAGGGGGAATGAGCAGTTCTTC. Encoded protein: CASSRGRGNEQFF.

This clonotype was counted only a few times. The chain joins TRBV7-6 to TRBJ2-3; 7 nucleotides match TRBD1. The CDR3 contains 14 residues. Trimming at V came to 5 bases and at J to 2 bases, leaving 4 bases not matched to a gene. CDR1 and CDR2 (germline): SGHVS, FNYEAQ. CDR3 sequence (DNA): TGTGCCAGCAGCCGGGGACAGATCACAGATACGCAGTATTTT. Its translation is CASSRGQITDTQYF.

The V call is TRBV6-1, the J call TRBJ1-2; weak D call: TRBD1 (5 bases). CDR3 length equals 13 residues. V lost 3 bases and J 5 bases, leaving 10 bases between the germline ends. Per germline, CDR1 MNHNS and CDR2 SASEGT. CDR3 sequence (DNA): TGTGCCAGCAGTGATTGGGGGATATATGGCTACACCTTC. Translation: CASSDWGIYGYTF.

The chain recombines TRBV5-1 with TRBJ2-2; D might be TRBD1 (5 bases). The CDR3 extends over 16 amino acids. Germline CDR1 reads SGHRS; CDR2 reads YFSETQ. The V end lost 1 base, the J end lost 4 bases, and 14 bases lay between the germline ends. The CDR3 region is CASSLRIDSVTGELFF. The CDR3 nucleotides read TGCGCCAGCAGCTTGCGGATAGACAGTGTCACCGGGGAGCTGTTTTTT.

This clonotype has just a few counts. This chain connects TRBV4-2 to TRBJ2-5; weak D call: TRBD1 (6 bases). The germline V gene has CDR1 LGHNA and CDR2 YNFKEQ. Trimming cost V 1 base and J 3 bases, with 15 bases left between them. CDR3 length: 16 amino acids. The CDR3 region has the DNA TGTGCCAGCAGCCAAGCCGGCCAGGGGTTGGAAGAGACCCAGTACTTC. Its protein is CASSQAGQGLEETQYF.

The chain joins TRBV5-1 to TRBJ1-2; no clear D. The CDR3 spans 15 residues. The V end was cut by 4 bases, the J end by 0 bases, with 13 bases between. Germline V gene lookup returns CDR1 SGHRS and CDR2 YFSETQ. CDR3 sequence (DNA): TGCGCCAGCAGCGACCCAACCGGAGCTAACTATGGCTACACCTTC. Its translation is CASSDPTGANYGYTF. The full variable domain, with the rest looked up from reference TRBV5-1 and TRBJ1-2, is KAGVTQTPRYLIKTRGQQVTLSCSPISGHRSVSWYQQTPGQGLQFLFEYFSETQRNKGNFPGRFSGRQFSNSRSEMNVSTLELGDSALYLCASSDPTGANYGYTFGSGTRLTVV.

This clonotype was seen ten or more times. The J gene is TRBJ1-6, the V gene TRBV6-1; no firm D call. This CDR3 spans 15 amino acids. Germline V gene sequence: CDR1 MNHNS, CDR2 SASEGT. Trimming removed 6 bases at V and 7 bases at J, with 16 bases between. CDR3 DNA: TGTGCCAGCAGCTCTGGATCAGTGGGGAATTCACCCCTCCACTTT. Amino acids: CASSSGSVGNSPLHF.

The chain uses TRBV27 and TRBJ2-7; TRBD1 matches at 9 bases. This CDR3 contains 16 residues. Losses at the gene ends were 1 base for V and 4 bases for J; bases not matched to a gene: 8. Germline loops: CDR1 MNHEY, CDR2 SMNVEV (reference sequence). For the CDR3, the DNA is TGTGCCAGCAGTTTATTAACGGGACAGGGAGTTTACGAGCAGTACTTC. Translated, it gives CASSLLTGQGVYEQYF.

In its sample, this clonotype was seen a few times. J is TRBJ2-3 and V is TRBV6-1; D unclear. The CDR3 length is 15 residues. V dropped 1 base and J dropped 4 bases, with 12 bases sitting between them. In germline, CDR1 is MNHNS, CDR2 SASEGT. The CDR3 DNA reads TGTGCCAGCAGTGAAGGATGGGCATTATCAGATACGCAGTATTTT. Amino acids: CASSEGWALSDTQYF.